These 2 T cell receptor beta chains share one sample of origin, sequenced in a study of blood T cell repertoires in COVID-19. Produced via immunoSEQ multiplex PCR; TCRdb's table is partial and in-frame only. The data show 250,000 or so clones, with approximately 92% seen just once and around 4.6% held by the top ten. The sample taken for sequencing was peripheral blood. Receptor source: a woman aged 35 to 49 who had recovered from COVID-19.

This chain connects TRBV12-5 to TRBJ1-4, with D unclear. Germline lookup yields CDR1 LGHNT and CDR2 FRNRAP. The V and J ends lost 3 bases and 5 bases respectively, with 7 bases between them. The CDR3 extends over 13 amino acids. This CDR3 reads CASGFGGNEKLFF. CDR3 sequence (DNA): TGTGCTAGTGGTTTTGGCGGAAATGAAAAACTGTTTTTT. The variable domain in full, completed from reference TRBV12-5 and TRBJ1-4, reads DARVTQTPRHKVTEMGQEVTMRCQPILGHNTVFWYRQTMMQGLELLAYFRNRAPLDDSGMPKDRFSAEMPDATLATLKIQPSEPRDSAVYFCASGFGGNEKLFFGSGTQLSVL.

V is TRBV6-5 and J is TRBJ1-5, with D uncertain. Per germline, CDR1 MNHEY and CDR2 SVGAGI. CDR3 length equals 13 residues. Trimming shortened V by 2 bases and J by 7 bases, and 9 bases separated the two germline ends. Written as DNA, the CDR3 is TGTGCCAGCAGTTACACCCCGGTCCAGCCCCAGCATTTT. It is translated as CASSYTPVQPQHF.